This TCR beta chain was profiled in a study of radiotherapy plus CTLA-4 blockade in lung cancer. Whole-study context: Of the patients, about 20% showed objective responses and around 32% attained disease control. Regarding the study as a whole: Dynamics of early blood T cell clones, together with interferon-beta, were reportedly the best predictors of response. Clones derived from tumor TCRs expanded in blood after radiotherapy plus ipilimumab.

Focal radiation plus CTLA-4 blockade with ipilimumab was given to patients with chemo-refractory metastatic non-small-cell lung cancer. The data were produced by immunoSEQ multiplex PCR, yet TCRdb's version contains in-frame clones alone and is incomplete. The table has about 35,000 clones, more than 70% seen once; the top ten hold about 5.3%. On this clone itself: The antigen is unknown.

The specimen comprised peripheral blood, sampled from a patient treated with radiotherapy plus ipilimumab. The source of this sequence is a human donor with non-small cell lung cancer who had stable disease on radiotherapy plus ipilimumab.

In DNA, the CDR3 is TGTGCCAGCAGTTTGACTAGCGGGAGAAATGAGCAGTTCTTC. This sequence encodes CASSLTSGRNEQFF. The J gene is TRBJ2-1, the V gene TRBV28; 12 bases match TRBD2. V trimming: 3 bases; J trimming: 7 bases; junction bases outside the gene matches: 1. The CDR3 is 14 residues long. In germline, CDR1 is MDHEN, CDR2 SYDVKM. The entire variable domain, with the rest obtained from reference TRBV28 and TRBJ2-1, is as follows: DVKVTQSSRYLVKRTGEKVFLECVQDMDHENMFWYRQDPGLGLRLIYFSYDVKMKEKGDIPEGYSVSREKKERFSLILESASTNQTSMYLCASSLTSGRNEQFFGPGTRLTVL.